The clone carrying this TCR beta chain has at least ten counts. What it binds is not known. The data originate from a study of Graves' ophthalmopathy and Graves' hyperthyroidism. V lost 7 bases to trimming and J lost 3 bases, with 13 bases between them. The CDR3 runs to 14 residues. Findings of the study overall: Most clonotypes expanded in thyroid above 0.001 frequency were present in blood too.

In donors with ophthalmopathy, activity was moderate-to-severe, with CAS ≥3, NOSPECS ≥4 and duration under 3 months. Exclusion covered patients with other autoimmune diseases or uncontrolled infections (as well as pregnancy or lactation). As the template, RNA transcripts were used to amplify TCR beta CDR3 regions. HTBI primers were used in a first-round RT-PCR, which preceded a second-round multiplex PCR. TCRdb re-called the multiplex PCR reads through MiXCR, storing one row per CDR3 protein. The data show 200,000 to 250,000 distinct CDR3 sequences, approximately 21% seen once. The chain uses TRBV12-3 or TRBV12-4 and TRBJ1-3; D gene uncertain. This TCR derives from a woman in her forties or fifties with Graves' ophthalmopathy. Sequencing was performed on peripheral blood. The CDR3 is CASNHPGRGNTIYF. As DNA, the CDR3 is TGTGCCAGCAATCACCCGGGCCGTGGAAACACCATATATTTT.